This TCR beta chain was captured by sequencing in a study of T cell responses to AZD1222 COVID-19 vaccine. Study-wide background: Pooling of second doses given at about 4 or about 12 weeks was done. Findings of the study overall: Scientists sampled the repertoires only once the peak T cell response had passed. White British donors predominated, females outnumbered males, and clonal diversity was possibly underestimated.

V lost 2 bases to trimming and J lost 8 bases, with 15 bases between them. CDR3 length: 14 residues. The germline V gene encodes CDR1 MNHEY and CDR2 SVGAGI. Assay used: immunoSEQ multiplex PCR; TCRdb lists only in-frame clones, some missing. Of around 100,000 clones listed, roughly 88% are singletons. Worth noting for this clone: Antigen specificity is unknown.

This chain joins TRBV6-5 and TRBJ1-1, with a tentative D call TRBD1 (5 bases). The sequences come from peripheral blood, collected on day 0 of AZD1222 vaccination. The receptor's source is an adult in good health. CDR3 sequence reads: CASSYQGRLAEAFF. For the CDR3, the DNA is TGTGCCAGCAGTTACCAGGGCAGGTTGGCAGAAGCTTTCTTT.